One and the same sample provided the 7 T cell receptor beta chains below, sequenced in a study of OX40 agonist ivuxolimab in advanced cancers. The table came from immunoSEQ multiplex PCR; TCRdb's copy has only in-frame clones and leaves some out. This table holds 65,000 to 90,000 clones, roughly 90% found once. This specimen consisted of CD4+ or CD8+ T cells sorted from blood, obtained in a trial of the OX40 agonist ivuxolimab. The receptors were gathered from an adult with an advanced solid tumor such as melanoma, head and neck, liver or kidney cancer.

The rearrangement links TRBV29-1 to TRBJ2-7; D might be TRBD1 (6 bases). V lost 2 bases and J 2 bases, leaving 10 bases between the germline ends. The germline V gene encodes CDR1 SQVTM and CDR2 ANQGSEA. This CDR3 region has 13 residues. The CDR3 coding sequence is TGCAGCGTTGAATTTGGGGGCGCCTACGAGCAGTACTTC. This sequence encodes CSVEFGGAYEQYF.

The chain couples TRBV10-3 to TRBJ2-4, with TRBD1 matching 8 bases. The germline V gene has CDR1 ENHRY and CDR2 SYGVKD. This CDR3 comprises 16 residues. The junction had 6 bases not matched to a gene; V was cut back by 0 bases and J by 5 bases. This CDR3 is CAISESWTGSENIQYF. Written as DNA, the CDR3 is TGTGCCATCAGTGAGTCCTGGACAGGGTCGGAAAACATTCAGTACTTC.

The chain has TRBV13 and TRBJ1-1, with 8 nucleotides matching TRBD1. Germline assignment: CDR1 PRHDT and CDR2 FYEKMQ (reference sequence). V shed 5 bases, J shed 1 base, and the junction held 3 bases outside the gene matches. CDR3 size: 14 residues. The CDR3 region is CASSTGGWNTEAFF. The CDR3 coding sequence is TGTGCCAGCAGCACAGGGGGTTGGAACACTGAAGCTTTCTTT.

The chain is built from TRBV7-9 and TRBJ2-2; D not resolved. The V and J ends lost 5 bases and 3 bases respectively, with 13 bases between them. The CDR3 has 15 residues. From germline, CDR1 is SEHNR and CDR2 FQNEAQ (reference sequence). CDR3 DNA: TGTGCCAGCAGCCCCCCTAAACTCGACACCGGGGAGCTGTTTTTT. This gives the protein CASSPPKLDTGELFF.

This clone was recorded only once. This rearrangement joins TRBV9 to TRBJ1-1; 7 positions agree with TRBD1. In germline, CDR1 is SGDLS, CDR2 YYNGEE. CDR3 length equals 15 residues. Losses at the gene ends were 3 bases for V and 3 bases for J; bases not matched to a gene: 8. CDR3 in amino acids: CASSATGTADTEAFF. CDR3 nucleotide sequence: TGTGCCAGCAGCGCGACGGGGACAGCCGACACTGAAGCTTTCTTT.

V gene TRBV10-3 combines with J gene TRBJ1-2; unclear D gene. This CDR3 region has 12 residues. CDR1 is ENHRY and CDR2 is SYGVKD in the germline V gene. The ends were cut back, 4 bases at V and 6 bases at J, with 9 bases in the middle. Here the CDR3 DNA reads TGTGCCATCAGTGCTACAGTCGATGGCTACACCTTC. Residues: CAISATVDGYTF.

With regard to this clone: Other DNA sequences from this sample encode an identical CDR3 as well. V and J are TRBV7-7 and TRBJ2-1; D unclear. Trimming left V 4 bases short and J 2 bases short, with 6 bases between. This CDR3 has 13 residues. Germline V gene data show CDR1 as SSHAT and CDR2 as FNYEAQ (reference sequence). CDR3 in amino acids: CASSSSPYNEQFF. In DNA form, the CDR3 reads TGTGCCAGCAGCTCCAGCCCCTACAATGAGCAGTTCTTC.